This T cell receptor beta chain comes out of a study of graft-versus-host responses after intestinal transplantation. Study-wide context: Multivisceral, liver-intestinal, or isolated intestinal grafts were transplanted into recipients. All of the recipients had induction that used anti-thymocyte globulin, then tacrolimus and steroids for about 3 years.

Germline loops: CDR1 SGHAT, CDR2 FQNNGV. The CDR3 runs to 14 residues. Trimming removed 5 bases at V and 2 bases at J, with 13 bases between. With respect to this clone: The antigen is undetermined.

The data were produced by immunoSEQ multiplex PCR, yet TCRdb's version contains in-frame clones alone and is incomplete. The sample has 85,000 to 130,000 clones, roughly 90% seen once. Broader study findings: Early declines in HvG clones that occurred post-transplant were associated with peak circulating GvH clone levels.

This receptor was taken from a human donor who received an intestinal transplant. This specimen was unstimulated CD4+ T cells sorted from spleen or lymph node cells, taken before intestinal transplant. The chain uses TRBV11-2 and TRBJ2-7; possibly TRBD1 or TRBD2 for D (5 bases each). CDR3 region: CASSIRDAAYEQYF. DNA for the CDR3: TGTGCCAGCAGCATTCGGGACGCTGCCTACGAGCAGTACTTC.